Below are 9 T cell receptor beta chains sequenced from a single sample in a study of cytomegalovirus exposure and HLA in healthy donors. This PCR relied on a set of 60 Vbeta primers and 13 Jbeta primers. TCRdb's copy holds only in-frame clones and misses some; the assay was immunoSEQ multiplex PCR. This table holds roughly 150,000 clones, 82% found once. Sequenced sample: PBMCs. The source of these receptors is a girl under 10 years old in good health and CMV-seropositive.

This chain connects TRBV2 to TRBJ2-7; TRBD1 matches at 11 bases. The CDR3 has 15 amino acids. The V gene's germline CDR1 is SNHLY and CDR2 FYNNEI. With 0 bases clipped from V and 4 bases from J, the junction kept 2 bases outside the gene matches. In DNA, the CDR3 is TGTGCCAGCAGTGAAGCGGGACAGGGGGGTTACGAGCAGTACTTC. Its translation is CASSEAGQGGYEQYF.

This clone was observed a few times. This sequence joins TRBV28 and TRBJ2-3; 12 positions agree with TRBD2. CDR1 and CDR2 (germline): MDHEN, SYDVKM. There are 18 residues in the CDR3. With V trimmed by 0 bases and J by 4 bases, 8 bases remained unmatched. The CDR3 DNA reads TGTGCCAGCAGTTTATGGGTAACACTAGCGGGAGGCCCAGATACGCAGTATTTT. Protein: CASSLWVTLAGGPDTQYF.

The chain has TRBV7-9 and TRBJ1-3; the D gene is possibly TRBD1 (5 bases). Trimming took off 3 bases at V and 2 bases at J, with 8 bases between the two ends. The CDR3 sequence is 14 residues long. CDR1 is SEHNR and CDR2 is FQNEAQ in the germline V gene (reference sequence). The CDR3 region is CASSLQGPGNTIYF. The DNA for the CDR3 is TGTGCCAGCAGCTTGCAGGGCCCTGGAAACACCATATATTTT.

This rearrangement joins TRBV6-6 to TRBJ2-3, with D tentatively TRBD2 (5 bases). The V and J ends lost 2 bases and 3 bases respectively, with 12 bases between them. CDR3 size: 15 residues. Germline values: CDR1 MNHNY, CDR2 SVGAGI (reference sequence). CDR3 sequence: CASSYTGSWTDTQYF. The CDR3 nucleotides are TGTGCCAGCAGTTACACTGGGAGTTGGACAGATACGCAGTATTTT.

This chain links TRBV29-1 with TRBJ1-1; D might be TRBD1 (5 bases). This CDR3 region has 13 residues. Trimming took off 4 bases at V and 0 bases at J, with 9 bases between the two ends. Germline assignment: CDR1 SQVTM and CDR2 ANQGSEA. The CDR3 DNA reads as TGCAGCGTTGCTGACAGAGTGAACACTGAAGCTTTCTTT. Protein sequence: CSVADRVNTEAFF.

This clone was counted only a few times. This rearrangement joins TRBV4-1 to TRBJ1-5, with 7 bases identical to TRBD1. The ends lost 0 bases at V and 11 bases at J; junction bases unmatched: 22. This CDR3 is 19 amino acids long. The germline CDR1 and CDR2 sequences are MGHRA and YSYEKL. CDR3 amino acids: CASSQEPPAVHRGRGTQHF. CDR3 in DNA: TGCGCCAGCAGCCAAGAACCCCCCGCCGTCCACAGGGGCCGGGGGACCCAGCATTTT.

The chain employs TRBV5-1 and TRBJ2-7; TRBD2 is a possible D gene (7 bases). V was trimmed by 6 bases and J by 3 bases, leaving 16 bases between them. Looked up from germline, CDR1 is SGHRS and CDR2 is YFSETQ. The CDR3 loop spans 14 amino acids. The CDR3 DNA reads TGCGCCAGCAAGAGTAGGGAGGGGGTCTACGAGCAGTACTTC. This encodes CASKSREGVYEQYF.

This CDR3 is CAISTPDGDTDNEKLFF. The DNA for the CDR3 is TGTGCCATCAGTACCCCCGACGGGGACACCGATAATGAAAAACTGTTTTTT. The chain couples TRBV10-3 to TRBJ1-4; tentatively, D is TRBD1 (6 bases). This CDR3 has 17 amino acids. The germline gives CDR1 ENHRY, CDR2 SYGVKD. Deletions cut 5 bases from V and 4 bases from J, with 20 bases between.

The V call is TRBV30, the J call TRBJ2-7, with D possibly TRBD2 on 5 matching bases. V lost 1 base and J lost 3, with 10 bases in between. CDR1 is GTSNPN and CDR2 is SVGIG in the germline V gene (reference sequence). The CDR3 consists of 13 residues. CDR3 residues: CAWSAGSGYEQYF. The CDR3 bases are TGTGCCTGGAGTGCGGGCAGCGGCTACGAGCAGTACTTC.